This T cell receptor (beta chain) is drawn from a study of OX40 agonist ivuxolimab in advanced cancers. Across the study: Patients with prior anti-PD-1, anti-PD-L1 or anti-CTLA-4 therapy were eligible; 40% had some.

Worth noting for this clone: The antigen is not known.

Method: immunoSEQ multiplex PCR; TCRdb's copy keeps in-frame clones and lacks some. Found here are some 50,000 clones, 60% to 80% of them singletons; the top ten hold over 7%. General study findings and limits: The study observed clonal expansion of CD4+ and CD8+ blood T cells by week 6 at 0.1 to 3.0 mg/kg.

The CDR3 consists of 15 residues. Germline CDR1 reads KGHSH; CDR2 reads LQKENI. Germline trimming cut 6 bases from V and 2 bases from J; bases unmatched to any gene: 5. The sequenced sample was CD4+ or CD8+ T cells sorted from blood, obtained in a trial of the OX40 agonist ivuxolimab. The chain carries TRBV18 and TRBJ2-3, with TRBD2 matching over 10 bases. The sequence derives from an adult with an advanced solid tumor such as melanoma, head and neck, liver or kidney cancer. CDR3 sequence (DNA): TGTGCCAGCTCCCCCAGCGGGGGGGACACAGATACGCAGTATTTT. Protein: CASSPSGGDTDTQYF.